This T cell receptor beta chain was profiled in a study of cytomegalovirus exposure and HLA in healthy donors. Overall study results and limits: Later genetic work tied a missense DCLRE1C variant to beta-chain V and J trimming.

The PCR contained 60 Vbeta and 13 Jbeta primers. Method: immunoSEQ multiplex PCR; TCRdb's copy keeps in-frame clones and lacks some. This sample's clone table lists approximately 110,000 clones. Germline V gene lookup returns CDR1 MNHEY and CDR2 SVGAGI. Deletions cut 6 bases from V and 11 bases from J, with 11 bases between. The CDR3 totals 10 residues. Of note for this clone: Its matching antigen is unknown.

This clonotype was obtained from a man aged 40-50 years in good health and CMV-seronegative. The J gene is TRBJ2-7, the V gene TRBV6-5, with D uncertain. Sequencing was done on a sample of PBMCs. The chain's CDR3 is CASSPYPKYF. CDR3 DNA sequence: TGTGCCAGCAGCCCCTACCCCAAGTACTTC.